This entry describes one T cell receptor beta chain. Its antigen is currently not known. It has no much larger one-base neighbor in the sample; base qualities were not kept. The data are from a study of shared clonotypes between healthy human individuals (dated by TCRdb to 2020 to 2021). For the study in its entirety: The cohort included three men and a couple of women between 18 and 49 years of age. For each donor, CD4 naive and CD4 memory were each run on three plates, CD8 naive on two plates, and CD8 memory on one plate. To estimate repertoire size and how much clonotypes are shared between individuals, the study performed deep sequencing of blood TCR repertoires from 4 to 6 healthy adults. Libraries were prepared and TCR repertoires were sequenced by different laboratories using diverse techniques, in order to increase sequencing depth and limit assay-specific biases. Per donor, leukapheresis produced somewhere between about 0.94 and 8.9 billion PBMCs. General conclusions and limits of the study: Sharing across a few donors was observed for about 4.8% of naive CD4, over 3% of naive CD8, about 2.3% of memory CD4, and about 0.4% of memory CD8 clonotypes. Pairwise subsampling led to the expectation that sequencing depth would affect the degree of clonotype sharing among donors. Only blood was sampled, and tissue TCR repertoires likely differ from those in blood. Naive subsets generally had larger estimated clonotype richness than memory subsets. Rarefaction of sorted-subset datasets indicated incomplete sequencing despite the large sequencing depth. Because the study included a small number of donors, the genetic and exposure-history diversity represented was limited. Higher generation probabilities were observed for clonotypes shared by all four sorted-subset donors than for non-shared clonotypes.

The donors were healthy, HIV-negative adults who had no recently reported acute infections or vaccinations. Only Caucasian adults living in Nashville, Tennessee, USA were represented among the donors. CD4+ T cells were enriched by magnetic negative selection; naive cells were then positively selected on CD45RA, and the negative fraction formed the memory subset. Blood was obtained by leukapheresis, after which PBMCs were separated by Ficoll-Histopaque density gradient centrifugation and cryopreserved in liquid nitrogen vapor phase. Analytical flow cytometry was used to check the purity and quantity of each magnetically sorted T cell population. Each sorted fraction had its genomic DNA isolated and then quantified by UV absorbance on a Nanodrop 2000c. The junction shows trimming of 6 bases on V and 6 bases on J, plus 20 bases between the germline ends. The CDR3 contains 15 residues, cysteine and phenylalanine counted. Only CDR3 DNA is held: 45 bases, read in frame from base 1. CDR1 and CDR2 were assigned from the germline V gene as SNHLY and FYNNEI.

Using the deep immunoSEQ assay, multiplex PCR amplified TCR CDR3 regions from genomic DNA. Genomic DNA extracted from each cell subset was distributed evenly over all wells of several immunoSEQ 96-well plates, and each plate served as one replicate. For sorted subsets, 150 to 250 ng of genomic DNA, equivalent to 30,000 or so T cell genomes, went into each replicate PCR. The purified libraries were quantified using a Qubit 3.0 fluorometer, sized with a Bioanalyzer 2100, and then quantified again using the KAPA Library Quantification kit. Every immunoSEQ 96-well plate was sequenced on a dedicated single-read 150-cycle Illumina NextSeq 550 flow cell. Per the authors' processing: Because the immunoSEQ output held only junctional sequences and lacked quality scores, the filtering could not match the filtering applied to full-length reads. Sequences were annotated with PyIR, a Python wrapper for IgBLAST v1.9, and V/J genes and CDR3 were assigned using IMGT germline references. Reads with weak V/J assignments (E-value above 1e-6), missing CDR3, stop codons, out-of-frame junctions, or ambiguous translated residues were removed. V3J clonotypes were defined as sequences sharing an identical inferred V gene, J gene, and CDR3 amino acid sequence. To compute the percentage overlap between repertoires, the number of shared unique clonotypes was divided by the size of the smaller repertoire. Richness of each repertoire was evaluated using RTK rarefaction, the Chao1 estimator, and Recon v2.1 estimates of unobserved clonotypes. Generation probabilities were computed with OLGA for all TCRbeta clonotypes obtained by the gDNA method from several donors. This immuneACCESS table, as held by TCRdb, lists in-frame sequences with V and J called but not all clones. Of the missing ones, under half trace to an unresolved V gene in checked studies; the others have no known cause. D and trimming were read from the DNA, whereas the V and J calls and clone size are those reported in that table. Here the sample has about a million clones; roughly 80% occur a single time. About 1.5% of the sample comes from the top ten.

The chain links TRBV2 with TRBJ1-2; the D gene is unclear. The source of this sequence is a man aged 18-30 years in good health. Sequencing was done on a sample of memory CD4+ T cells sorted from blood. Read against the paper, the sample's cell subset or site label means: CD45RA-negative fraction. The nucleotides are TGTGCCAGCAGCGTACGGGCCTCTCAAGATCATGGCTACACCTTC. Translated, it reads CASSVRASQDHGYTF.